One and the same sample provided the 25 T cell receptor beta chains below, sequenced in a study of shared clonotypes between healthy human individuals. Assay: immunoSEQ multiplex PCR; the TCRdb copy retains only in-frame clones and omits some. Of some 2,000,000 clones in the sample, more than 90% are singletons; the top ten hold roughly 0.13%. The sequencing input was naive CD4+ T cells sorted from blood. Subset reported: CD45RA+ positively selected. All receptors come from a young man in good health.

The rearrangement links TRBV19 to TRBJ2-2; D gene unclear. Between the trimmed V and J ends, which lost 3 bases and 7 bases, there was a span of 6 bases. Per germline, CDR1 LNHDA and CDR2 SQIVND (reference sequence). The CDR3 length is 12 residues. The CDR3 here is CASSMIFGELFF. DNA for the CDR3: TGTGCCAGTAGTATGATCTTCGGGGAGCTGTTTTTT.

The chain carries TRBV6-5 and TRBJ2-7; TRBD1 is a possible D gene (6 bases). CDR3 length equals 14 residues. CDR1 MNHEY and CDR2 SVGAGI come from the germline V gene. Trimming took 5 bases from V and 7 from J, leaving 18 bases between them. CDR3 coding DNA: TGTGCCAGCAGTACGACGGACAGTGGACAAGAGCAGTACTTC. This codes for CASSTTDSGQEQYF.

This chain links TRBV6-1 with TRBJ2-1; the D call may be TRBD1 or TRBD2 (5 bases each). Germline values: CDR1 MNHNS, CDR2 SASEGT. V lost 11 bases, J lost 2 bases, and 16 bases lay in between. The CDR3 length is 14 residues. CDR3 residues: CAGTRDGPYNEQFF. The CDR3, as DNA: TGTGCCGGGACCCGGGACGGGCCCTACAATGAGCAGTTCTTC.

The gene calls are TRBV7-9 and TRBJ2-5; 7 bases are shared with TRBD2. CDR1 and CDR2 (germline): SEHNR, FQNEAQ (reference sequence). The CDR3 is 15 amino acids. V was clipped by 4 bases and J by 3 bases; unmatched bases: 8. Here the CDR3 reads CASSYTLGGKETQYF. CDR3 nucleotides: TGTGCCAGCAGCTATACCCTGGGGGGGAAAGAGACCCAGTACTTC.

DNA of the CDR3: TGTGCCAGCAGCGTAGCTGGGACTAGCTCACTAAATGAGCAGTTCTTC. Protein sequence: CASSVAGTSSLNEQFF. This chain links TRBV9 with TRBJ2-1; 9 positions match TRBD2. CDR3 length: 16 amino acids. J gave up 7 bases and V 0 bases, and 8 bases lay outside the gene matches. Germline V gene data show CDR1 as SGDLS and CDR2 as YYNGEE. Drawing the rest from reference TRBV9 and TRBJ2-1, the complete variable domain is DSGVTQTPKHLITATGQRVTLRCSPRSGDLSVYWYQQSLDQGLQFLIQYYNGEERAKGNILERFSAQQFPDLHSELNLSSLELGDSALYFCASSVAGTSSLNEQFFGPGTRLTVL.

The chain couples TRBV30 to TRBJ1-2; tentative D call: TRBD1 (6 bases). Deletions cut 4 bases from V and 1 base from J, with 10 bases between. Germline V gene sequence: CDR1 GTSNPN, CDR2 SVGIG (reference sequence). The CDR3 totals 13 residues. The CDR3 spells CAWIQGGNYGYTF. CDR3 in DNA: TGTGCCTGGATTCAAGGGGGTAACTATGGCTACACCTTC. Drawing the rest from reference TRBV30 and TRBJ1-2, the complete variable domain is SQTIHQWPATLVQPVGSPLSLECTVEGTSNPNLYWYRQAAGRGLQLLFYSVGIGQISSEVPQNLSASRPQDRQFILSSKKLLLSDSGFYLCAWIQGGNYGYTFGSGTRLTVV.

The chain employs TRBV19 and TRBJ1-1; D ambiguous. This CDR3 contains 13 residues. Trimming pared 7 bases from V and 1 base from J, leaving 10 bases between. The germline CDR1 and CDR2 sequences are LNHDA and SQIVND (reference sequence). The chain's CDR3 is CASKIQRNTEAFF. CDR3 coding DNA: TGTGCCAGTAAAATACAGCGGAACACTGAAGCTTTCTTT.

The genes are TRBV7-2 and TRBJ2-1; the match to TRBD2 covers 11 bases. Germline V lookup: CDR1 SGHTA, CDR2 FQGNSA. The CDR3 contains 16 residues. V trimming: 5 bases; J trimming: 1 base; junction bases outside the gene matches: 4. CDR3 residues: CASSPRLAGSYNEQFF. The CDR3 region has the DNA TGTGCCAGCAGCCCGCGACTAGCGGGATCCTACAATGAGCAGTTCTTC.

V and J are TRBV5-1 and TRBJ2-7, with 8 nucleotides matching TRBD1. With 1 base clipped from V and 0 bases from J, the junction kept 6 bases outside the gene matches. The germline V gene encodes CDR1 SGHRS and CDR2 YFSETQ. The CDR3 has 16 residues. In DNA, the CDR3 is TGCGCCAGCAGCTTGTCAGGGGGCCCCGGCTCCTACGAGCAGTACTTC. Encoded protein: CASSLSGGPGSYEQYF.

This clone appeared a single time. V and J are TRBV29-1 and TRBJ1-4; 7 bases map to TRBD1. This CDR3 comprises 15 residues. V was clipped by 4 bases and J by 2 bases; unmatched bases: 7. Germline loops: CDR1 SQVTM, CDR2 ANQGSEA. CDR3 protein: CSVGRGQATNEKLFF. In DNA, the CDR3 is TGCAGCGTTGGAAGGGGGCAGGCGACTAATGAAAAACTGTTTTTT.

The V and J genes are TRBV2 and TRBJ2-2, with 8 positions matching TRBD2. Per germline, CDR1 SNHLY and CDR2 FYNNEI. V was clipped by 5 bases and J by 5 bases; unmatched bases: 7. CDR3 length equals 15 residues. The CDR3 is CASSSGLVRTGELFF. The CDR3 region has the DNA TGTGCCAGCAGTTCGGGACTAGTTCGTACCGGGGAGCTGTTTTTT.

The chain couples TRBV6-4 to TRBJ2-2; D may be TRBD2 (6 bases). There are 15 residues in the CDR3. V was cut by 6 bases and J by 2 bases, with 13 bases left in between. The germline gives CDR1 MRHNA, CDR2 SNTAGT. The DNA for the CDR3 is TGTGCCAGCAGCTCCGGGACTCTAAACACCGGGGAGCTGTTTTTT. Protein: CASSSGTLNTGELFF.

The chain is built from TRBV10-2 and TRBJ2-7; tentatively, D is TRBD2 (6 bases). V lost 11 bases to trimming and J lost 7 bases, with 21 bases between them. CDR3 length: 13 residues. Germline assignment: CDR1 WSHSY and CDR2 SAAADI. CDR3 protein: CAGGGILLREQYF. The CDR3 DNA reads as TGCGCCGGAGGCGGGATCCTCTTGAGGGAGCAGTACTTC.

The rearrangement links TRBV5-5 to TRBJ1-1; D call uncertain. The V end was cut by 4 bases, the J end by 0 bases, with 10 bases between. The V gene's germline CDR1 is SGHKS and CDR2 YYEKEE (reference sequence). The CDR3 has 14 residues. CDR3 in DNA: TGTGCCAGCAGCCTCGATTTGATGAACACTGAAGCTTTCTTT. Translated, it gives CASSLDLMNTEAFF.

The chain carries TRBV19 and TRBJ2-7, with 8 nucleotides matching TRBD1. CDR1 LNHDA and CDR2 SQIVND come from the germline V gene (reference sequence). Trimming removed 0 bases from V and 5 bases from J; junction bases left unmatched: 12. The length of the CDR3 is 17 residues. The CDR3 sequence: CASSIDSPTGERDEQYF. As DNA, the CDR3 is TGTGCCAGTAGTATAGATTCCCCGACAGGGGAACGCGACGAGCAGTACTTC.

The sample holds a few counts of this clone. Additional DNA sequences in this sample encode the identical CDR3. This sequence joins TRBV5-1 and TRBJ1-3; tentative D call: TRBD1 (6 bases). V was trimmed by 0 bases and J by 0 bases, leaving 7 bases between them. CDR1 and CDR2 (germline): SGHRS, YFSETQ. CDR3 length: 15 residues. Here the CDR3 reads CASSLDRASGNTIYF. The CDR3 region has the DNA TGCGCCAGCAGCTTGGACAGGGCCTCTGGAAACACCATATATTTT.

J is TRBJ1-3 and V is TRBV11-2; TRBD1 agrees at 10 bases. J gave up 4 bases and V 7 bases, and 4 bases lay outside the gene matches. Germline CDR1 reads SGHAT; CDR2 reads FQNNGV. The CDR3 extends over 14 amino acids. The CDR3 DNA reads TGTGCCAGCACGGGACAGGGGCAAGGAAACACCATATATTTT. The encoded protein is CASTGQGQGNTIYF.

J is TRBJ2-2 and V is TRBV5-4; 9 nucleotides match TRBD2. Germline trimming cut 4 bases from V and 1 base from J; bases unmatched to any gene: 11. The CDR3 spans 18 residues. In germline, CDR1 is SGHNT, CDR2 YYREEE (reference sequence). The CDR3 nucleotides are TGTGCCAGCAGCCCTAACGGAGGACTAGCGAGGAACACCGGGGAGCTGTTTTTT. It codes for CASSPNGGLARNTGELFF.

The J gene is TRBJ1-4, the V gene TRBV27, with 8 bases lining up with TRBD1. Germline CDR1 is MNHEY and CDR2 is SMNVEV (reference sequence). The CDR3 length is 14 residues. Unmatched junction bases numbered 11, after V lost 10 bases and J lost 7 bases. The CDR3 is CATRSGGWGEKLFF. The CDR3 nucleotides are TGTGCCACCCGTTCAGGGGGCTGGGGTGAAAAACTGTTTTTT. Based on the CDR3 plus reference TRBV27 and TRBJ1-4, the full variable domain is EAQVTQNPRYLITVTGKKLTVTCSQNMNHEYMSWYRQDPGLGLRQIYYSMNVEVTDKGDVPEGYKVSRKEKRNFPLILESPSPNQTSLYFCATRSGGWGEKLFFGSGTQLSVL.

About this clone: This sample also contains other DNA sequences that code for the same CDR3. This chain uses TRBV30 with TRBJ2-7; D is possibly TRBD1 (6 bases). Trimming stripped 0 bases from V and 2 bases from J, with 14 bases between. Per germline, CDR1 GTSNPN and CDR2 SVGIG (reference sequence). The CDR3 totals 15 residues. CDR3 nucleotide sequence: TGTGCCTGGAGTGTAGGGGGTACGAAGACCTACGAGCAGTACTTC. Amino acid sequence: CAWSVGGTKTYEQYF.

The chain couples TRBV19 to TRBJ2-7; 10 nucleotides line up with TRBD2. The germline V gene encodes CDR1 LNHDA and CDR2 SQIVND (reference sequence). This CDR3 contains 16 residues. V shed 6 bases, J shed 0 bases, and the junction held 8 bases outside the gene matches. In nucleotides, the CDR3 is TGTGCCAGTAGCCGGGGGCTAGCGGGAGACTCCTACGAGCAGTACTTC. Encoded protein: CASSRGLAGDSYEQYF.

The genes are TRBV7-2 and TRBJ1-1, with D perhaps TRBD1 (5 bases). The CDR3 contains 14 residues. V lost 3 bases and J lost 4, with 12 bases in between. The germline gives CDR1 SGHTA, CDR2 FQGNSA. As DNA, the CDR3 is TGTGCCAGCAGCTTTGGCGGGGCGGGCACTGAAGCTTTCTTT. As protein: CASSFGGAGTEAFF.

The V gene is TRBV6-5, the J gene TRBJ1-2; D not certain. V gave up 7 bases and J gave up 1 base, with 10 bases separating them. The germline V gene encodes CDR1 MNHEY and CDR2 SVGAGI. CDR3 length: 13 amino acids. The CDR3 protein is CASTRRGNYGYTF. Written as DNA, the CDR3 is TGTGCCAGCACCCGACGGGGTAACTATGGCTACACCTTC.

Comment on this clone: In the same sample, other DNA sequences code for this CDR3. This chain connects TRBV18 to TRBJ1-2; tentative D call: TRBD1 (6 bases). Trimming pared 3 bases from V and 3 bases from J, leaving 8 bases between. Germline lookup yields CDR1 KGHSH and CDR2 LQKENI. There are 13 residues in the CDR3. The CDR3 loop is CASSPSGDYGYTF. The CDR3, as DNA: TGTGCCAGCTCACCTTCAGGGGACTATGGCTACACCTTC.

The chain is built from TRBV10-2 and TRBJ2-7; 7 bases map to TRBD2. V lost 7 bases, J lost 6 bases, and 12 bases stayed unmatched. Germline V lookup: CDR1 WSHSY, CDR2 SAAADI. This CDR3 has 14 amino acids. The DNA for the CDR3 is TGCGCCAGCACGAGAGGGCAGGGAGGGAGCGAGCAGTACTTC. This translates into CASTRGQGGSEQYF.